Listed below are T cell receptor beta chains from one sample, sequenced in a study of blood T cell repertoires in COVID-19. Measured with immunoSEQ multiplex PCR; TCRdb has only the in-frame clones, and not every one. The data show under 300,000 clones, about nine tenths seen once. Sequenced input: PBMCs or T cells enriched from blood (not recorded which). The origin of the receptors is a woman aged 40 to 49 who had recovered from COVID-19. Both conserved end residues are trimmed from each CDR3. A D gene is named only where the DNA matches it firmly.

cdr3_length | j_call | v_call | d_call | cdr3_aa
12 | TRBJ1-1 | TRBV5-1 | . | ASSSRDISTEAF
13 | TRBJ2-2 | TRBV6-5 | TRBD1 | ASSSDRGHTGELF
14 | TRBJ1-2 | TRBV4-1 | . | ASSRTLYRAPYGYT
11 | TRBJ1-4 | TRBV21-1 | . | ASGRGQPEKLF
13 | TRBJ1-5 | TRBV5-1 | . | ASSSTTGAGQPQH
16 | TRBJ1-2 | TRBV19 | TRBD1 | ASSGAGTGVWANYGYT
12 | TRBJ1-3 | TRBV6-5 | . | ASSSPFSGNTIY
12 | TRBJ1-2 | TRBV7-9 | . | ASSSGVLNYGYT
12 | TRBJ2-5 | TRBV6-5 | . | ASRPRGTEGTQY
15 | TRBJ2-3 | TRBV7-9 | . | ASSLAEGGFGTDTQY
15 | TRBJ2-1 | TRBV29-1 | TRBD2 | SVPVTSGGSSYNEQF
12 | TRBJ2-7 | TRBV13 | TRBD1 | ASSFTGGYNEQY
14 | TRBJ2-7 | TRBV2 | TRBD1 | ASSLLMGQGRYEQY
11 | TRBJ2-7 | TRBV29-1 | TRBD1 | SVSFRGTYEQY
11 | TRBJ2-7 | TRBV4-3 | . | ASSQKRSGKQY
14 | TRBJ1-1 | TRBV14 | TRBD1 | ASSGRTGTMNTEAF
14 | TRBJ2-7 | TRBV4-1 | TRBD2 | ASSQGTSRPYNEQY
10 | TRBJ2-7 | TRBV18 | . | ASSPEANEQY
13 | TRBJ2-1 | TRBV5-6 | TRBD2 | ASSPRTSLNNEQF
14 | TRBJ2-3 | TRBV7-3 | TRBD1 | ASSRTGTGPTDTQY
12 | TRBJ2-3 | TRBV6-5 | TRBD1 | AAGGTLGTDTQY
12 | TRBJ1-5 | TRBV5-5 | . | ASSSDSSNQPQH
13 | TRBJ1-1 | TRBV5-1 | . | ASSPEVIANTEAF
17 | TRBJ2-2 | TRBV9 | . | ASSAPPRTAQVNTGELF
16 | TRBJ2-5 | TRBV1 | . | TSSPIIAGGPSQETQY
12 | TRBJ2-7 | TRBV6-6 | TRBD2 | ASSGTSGANEQY
13 | TRBJ1-2 | TRBV7-2 | . | ASSADRGTSRGYT
13 | TRBJ1-5 | TRBV4-1 | TRBD1 | ASSRGQGAGQPQH
13 | TRBJ2-7 | TRBV27 | . | ASSLGGGSSYEQY
12 | TRBJ2-5 | TRBV10-3 | TRBD2 | ATNQGTSEETQY
14 | TRBJ1-4 | TRBV18 | . | ASSPSGGQTNEKLF
13 | TRBJ2-7 | TRBV7-2 | TRBD2 | ASSQGTSGTYEQY
11 | TRBJ1-6 | TRBV6-5 | . | ASSPREGSPLH
14 | TRBJ2-7 | TRBV19 | TRBD2 | ASRGVGGRAPYEQY
12 | TRBJ2-1 | TRBV3-1/TRBV3-2 | . | ASSQLTTSNEQF
16 | TRBJ2-5 | TRBV9 | TRBD1 | ASSVGGDRAIIQETQY
12 | TRBJ2-7 | TRBV2 | . | ASTIRQAAYEQY
14 | TRBJ2-3 | TRBV7-2 | TRBD2 | ASSLASGRGADTQY
11 | TRBJ1-1 | TRBV19 | . | GAGEEWNTEAF
16 | TRBJ1-6 | TRBV5-4 | . | ASLPGVGRRSYNSPLH
11 | TRBJ2-3 | TRBV7-2 | . | ASSPPSADTQY
15 | TRBJ1-3 | TRBV7-8 | . | ASSLARSQGAGNTIY
14 | TRBJ1-1 | TRBV6-5 | . | ASSSPPRGSNTEAF
18 | TRBJ2-7 | TRBV10-3 | TRBD1 | AISESDRERKVSGSYEQY
13 | TRBJ1-3 | TRBV4-3 | . | ASNPGWGSGNTIY
13 | TRBJ2-1 | TRBV11-2 | . | ASSLSGSSYNEQF
13 | TRBJ1-2 | TRBV27 | TRBD1 | ASSPIYRGSYGYT
16 | TRBJ1-2 | TRBV7-9 | TRBD1 | ASSSRLMTGALNYGYT
13 | TRBJ2-1 | TRBV5-1 | . | ASSLSGLSGNEQF
13 | TRBJ1-1 | TRBV30 | . | AWSFKGGGSTEAF
11 | TRBJ1-1 | TRBV5-5 | TRBD1 | ASSMYRGTEAF
13 | TRBJ1-1 | TRBV4-3 | TRBD1 | ASSQRQGTDTEAF
11 | TRBJ1-4 | TRBV7-8 | . | ASSLRMEAKLF
12 | TRBJ2-7 | TRBV18 | TRBD1 | ASSPGTGKYEQY
13 | TRBJ2-7 | TRBV30 | TRBD1 | AWSAPGQGNYEQY
12 | TRBJ2-7 | TRBV25-1 | . | ASSLRGAPGEQY
10 | TRBJ1-1 | TRBV6-4 | . | ASSDSGGEAF
12 | TRBJ2-7 | TRBV18 | TRBD1 | ASSPGQGSGEQY